A single sample gave rise to the 25 T cell receptor beta chains below, sequenced in a study of beta chain features in type 1 diabetes. cDNA synthesis used the whole RNA isolate, giving expressed TCRB sequences. The assay was immunoSEQ multiplex PCR, and TCRdb's table has in-frame clones only and misses some. The data hold 200,000 to 250,000 clones, with approximately 10% observed a single time. Material for sequencing was central memory CD4+ T cells from blood. These receptors were collected from a young man in good health.

This clone occurred a few times. DNA for the CDR3: TGTGCCATCAGTGGCCCACCGCAGGGGGCTGGGCAAGAGACCCAGTACTTC. This encodes CAISGPPQGAGQETQYF. This rearrangement joins TRBV10-3 to TRBJ2-5; 8 nucleotides line up with TRBD1. Germline CDR1 and CDR2: ENHRY and SYGVKD. The CDR3 is 17 residues long. After removal of 4 bases from V and 2 bases from J, the junction contained 12 bases not matched to a gene.

As regards this clone: A far larger clone differs by one base, so this is likely a read error. The chain is built from TRBV30 and TRBJ2-2; TRBD2 is a possible D gene (5 bases). The CDR3 sequence is 13 residues long. Germline CDR1 is GTSNPN and CDR2 is SVGIG (reference sequence). CDR3 sequence: CAGRAAYTGELFF. In DNA, the CDR3 is TGTGCCGGGAGAGCGGCCTACACCGGGGAGCTGTTTTTT.

The chain couples TRBV28 to TRBJ2-7, with 11 bases matching TRBD2. Per the germline V gene, CDR1 is MDHEN and CDR2 is SYDVKM. With 4 bases clipped from V and 5 bases from J, the junction kept 7 bases outside the gene matches. This CDR3 is built from 15 residues. In DNA, the CDR3 is TGTGCCAGCAGTTCTAGCGGGAGGTTCGGCGACGAGCAGTACTTC. Translation gives CASSSSGRFGDEQYF.

This chain links TRBV6-6 with TRBJ2-5, with D uncertain. CDR1 is MNHNY, CDR2 SVGAGI, per germline (reference sequence). V was pared by 0 bases and J by 5 bases, with 10 bases between. There are 14 residues in the CDR3. CDR3 residues: CASSYSALGETQYF. As DNA, the CDR3 is TGTGCCAGCAGTTACTCTGCCCTTGGGGAGACCCAGTACTTC.

The J gene is TRBJ2-2, the V gene TRBV13, with 7 positions matching TRBD2. CDR3 length: 16 residues. Trimming took 0 bases from V and 1 from J; bases not matched to a gene: 2. Germline V gene sequence: CDR1 PRHDT, CDR2 FYEKMQ (reference sequence). The CDR3 sequence is CASSLGPGGNTGELFF. The CDR3 nucleotides are TGTGCCAGCAGCTTAGGGCCGGGAGGGAACACCGGGGAGCTGTTTTTT.

The chain recombines TRBV23-1 with TRBJ2-5; tentative D call: TRBD1 (6 bases). TRBV23-1 is placed among ORFs of uncertain function. The ends were cut back, 4 bases at V and 2 bases at J, with 17 bases in the middle. The CDR3 contains 16 residues. DNA of the CDR3: TGCGCCAGCAGTCTCCCCCCTACGACAGGTCAAGAGACCCAGTACTTC. Its translation is CASSLPPTTGQETQYF.

This clone turned up a few times. The rearrangement uses TRBV7-9 and TRBJ2-2; 8 bases fit TRBD1. The germline V gene encodes CDR1 SEHNR and CDR2 FQNEAQ (reference sequence). The CDR3 has 14 residues. After removal of 5 bases from V and 12 bases from J, the junction contained 11 bases not matched to a gene. Written as DNA, the CDR3 is TGTGCCAGCAGCGAAACCTCCGGGACAGGAAAGCTGTTTTTT. It translates to CASSETSGTGKLFF.

This clone was seen a few times. The chain uses TRBV2 and TRBJ2-7; 9 bases align to TRBD1. CDR3 length: 13 amino acids. The junction had 10 bases not matched to a gene; V was cut back by 11 bases and J by 5 bases. Germline lookup yields CDR1 SNHLY and CDR2 FYNNEI. The CDR3 sequence: CAGTGTGSHEQYF. CDR3 nucleotide sequence: TGTGCCGGTACCGGGACAGGGTCCCACGAGCAGTACTTC.

This chain links TRBV18 with TRBJ2-3; D is possibly TRBD2 (5 bases). The CDR3 sequence is 16 residues long. V lost 3 bases, J lost 0 bases, and 13 bases lay in between. The germline gives CDR1 KGHSH, CDR2 LQKENI. The CDR3 DNA sequence: TGTGCCAGCTCACCGTTCGGCGGGCTAAGCACAGATACGCAGTATTTT. Translated, it gives CASSPFGGLSTDTQYF.

This clone has ten or more counts. This sequence joins TRBV7-9 and TRBJ2-1; no definite D call. CDR1 is SEHNR and CDR2 is FQNEAQ in the germline V gene (reference sequence). V was clipped by 4 bases and J by 0 bases, with 16 bases between them. CDR3 length: 17 residues. CDR3 in DNA: TGTGCCAGCAGCTCTGGCAGACGAGGAAGCTCCTACAATGAGCAGTTCTTC. It translates to CASSSGRRGSSYNEQFF.

The table lists this clone with a few counts. The chain has TRBV30 and TRBJ1-2, with D hard to call. Trimming pared 4 bases from V and 1 base from J, leaving 13 bases between. The CDR3 consists of 14 residues. CDR1 GTSNPN and CDR2 SVGIG come from the germline V gene (reference sequence). CDR3 amino acids: CAWTLGRINYGYTF. In DNA, the CDR3 is TGTGCCTGGACCCTAGGACGGATTAACTATGGCTACACCTTC.

The chain combines TRBV7-2 with TRBJ2-7, with D possibly matching TRBD2 (6 bases). V lost 5 bases, J lost 2 bases, and 16 bases lay in between. This CDR3 contains 15 residues. Germline V gene data show CDR1 as SGHTA and CDR2 as FQGNSA. The CDR3, as DNA: TGTGCCAGCAGCCCCCGTGGGGGGATCGCCTACGAGCAGTACTTC. Translating gives CASSPRGGIAYEQYF. The full variable domain, in which reference TRBV7-2 and TRBJ2-7 provide the parts outside the CDR3, is GAGVSQSPSNKVTEKGKDVELRCDPISGHTALYWYRQSLGQGLEFLIYFQGNSAPDKSGLPSDRFSAERTGGSVSTLTIQRTQQEDSAVYLCASSPRGGIAYEQYFGPGTRLTVT.

The gene calls are TRBV27 and TRBJ2-1; either TRBD1 or TRBD2 may supply D (6 bases each). This CDR3 is built from 18 residues. Germline CDR1 and CDR2: MNHEY and SMNVEV (reference sequence). V lost 5 bases, J lost 0 bases, and 20 bases lay in between. CDR3 DNA sequence: TGTGCCAGCAGTCCGGAGGGGGGCAGGGTTATCTCCTACAATGAGCAGTTCTTC. Translating gives CASSPEGGRVISYNEQFF.

This clone was detected ten times or more. This chain connects TRBV18 to TRBJ2-1; 7 positions agree with TRBD2. The germline V gene has CDR1 KGHSH and CDR2 LQKENI. The CDR3 runs to 15 residues. The V gene end was trimmed by 2 bases and the J gene end by 7 bases; junction bases not matched to a gene: 8. For the CDR3, the DNA is TGTGCCAGCTCACCAAGGCGGGAGCAGATGAATGAGCAGTTCTTC. This gives the protein CASSPRREQMNEQFF.

In this sample, this clone turned up a few times. This chain connects TRBV7-2 to TRBJ2-2; 10 bases fit TRBD2. The CDR3 has 15 residues. Per germline, CDR1 SGHTA and CDR2 FQGNSA. The V gene end was trimmed by 4 bases and the J gene end by 4 bases; junction bases not matched to a gene: 3. The CDR3 is CASSSSGRGTGELFF. CDR3 DNA: TGTGCCAGCAGCTCCAGCGGGAGGGGCACCGGGGAGCTGTTTTTT.

A few counts support this clone. CDR3 sequence: CASSPASGRWNIQYF. The CDR3 nucleotides are TGTGCCAGCAGCCCCGCTAGCGGGAGGTGGAACATTCAGTACTTC. The chain employs TRBV7-9 and TRBJ2-4; 11 bases map to TRBD2. Trimming at V came to 5 bases and at J to 7 bases, leaving 7 bases not matched to a gene. Germline V CDR1 and CDR2: SEHNR, FQNEAQ (reference sequence). The length of the CDR3 is 15 residues.

The chain links TRBV7-9 to TRBJ2-1; 9 bases fit TRBD2. The CDR3 covers 15 residues. V lost 1 base to trimming and J lost 6 bases; unmatched junction nucleotides: 4. Germline CDR1 is SEHNR and CDR2 is FQNEAQ (reference sequence). CDR3 nucleotides: TGTGCCAGCAGCTTAGTCTGGCGGGAGGGCAATGAGCAGTTCTTC. This gives the protein CASSLVWREGNEQFF.

The V and J genes are TRBV2 and TRBJ2-1; D is unclear. The germline V and J ends were trimmed by 4 bases and 6 bases, with 13 bases remaining between them. The CDR3 runs 14 residues. Germline assignment: CDR1 SNHLY and CDR2 FYNNEI. CDR3 in amino acids: CASSGVGPSNEQFF. CDR3 sequence (DNA): TGTGCCAGCAGTGGGGTGGGTCCTAGCAATGAGCAGTTCTTC. The full variable domain, with the rest looked up from reference TRBV2 and TRBJ2-1, is EPEVTQTPSHQVTQMGQEVILRCVPISNHLYFYWYRQILGQKVEFLVSFYNNEISEKSEIFDDQFSVERPDGSNFTLKIRSTKLEDSAMYFCASSGVGPSNEQFFGPGTRLTVL.

This clone was observed many times. The chain carries TRBV2 and TRBJ2-5; weak D call: TRBD2 (6 bases). Germline CDR1 reads SNHLY; CDR2 reads FYNNEI. The CDR3 is made up of 14 amino acids. V lost 8 bases to trimming and J lost 1 base, with 14 bases between them. The DNA of the CDR3 is TGTGCCAGCCACCGGGCGGGGTCCCAAGAGACCCAGTACTTC. This gives the protein CASHRAGSQETQYF. Full variable domain (remainder filled in from reference TRBV2 and TRBJ2-5): EPEVTQTPSHQVTQMGQEVILRCVPISNHLYFYWYRQILGQKVEFLVSFYNNEISEKSEIFDDQFSVERPDGSNFTLKIRSTKLEDSAMYFCASHRAGSQETQYFGPGTRLLVL.

The chain has TRBV7-2 and TRBJ1-1; D is uncertain. The germline V gene has CDR1 SGHTA and CDR2 FQGNSA. This CDR3 has 14 residues. Trimming removed 2 bases at V and 7 bases at J, with 14 bases between. CDR3 sequence (DNA): TGTGCCAGCAGCTTATCCACGGTGACAATTGAAGCTTTCTTT. Protein sequence: CASSLSTVTIEAFF.

V gene TRBV7-2 combines with J gene TRBJ2-1; perhaps TRBD1 as D (6 bases). The CDR3 contains 18 residues. Per the germline V gene, CDR1 is SGHTA and CDR2 is FQGNSA. The V gene lost 1 base and the J gene lost 5 bases, with 21 bases spanning the gap. The CDR3 reads CASSLVGTRRGSDNEQFF. The CDR3, as DNA: TGTGCCAGCAGCTTAGTGGGAACTCGCAGGGGATCCGACAATGAGCAGTTCTTC.

A few counts support this clone. The chain uses TRBV30 and TRBJ1-2; D gene uncertain. The germline CDR1 and CDR2 sequences are GTSNPN and SVGIG (reference sequence). This CDR3 is 11 amino acids long. V was shortened by 2 bases and J by 13 bases, with 14 bases between the two germline ends. The CDR3 nucleotides are TGTGCCTGGAGTAGGAGGACGCCAATCACCTTC. Translated: CAWSRRTPITF.

As for this clone: A single base is all that separates this from a far larger clone, so a read error is likely. The same CDR3 arises from other DNA sequences in this sample as well. The chain combines TRBV5-4 with TRBJ2-1, with D perhaps TRBD1 or TRBD2 (6 bases each). CDR3 size: 16 residues. V dropped 4 bases and J dropped 8 bases, with 22 bases sitting between them. The germline V gene has CDR1 SGHNT and CDR2 YYREEE (reference sequence). CDR3 in DNA: TGTGCCAGCAGCCTCAGACTCGCCGCCGGGGGCGATGAGCAGTTCTTC. The encoded protein is CASSLRLAAGGDEQFF.

This clone was counted between two and nine times. V gene TRBV29-1 combines with J gene TRBJ2-5, with 9 positions matching TRBD2. Germline CDR1 SQVTM, CDR2 ANQGSEA. The V segment lost 5 bases and the J segment 2 bases; nucleotides outside the gene matches: 9. The CDR3 has 15 amino acids. The DNA of the CDR3 is TGCAGCGTTTATCTGACTAGCGGAGCTCAAGAGACCCAGTACTTC. Protein sequence: CSVYLTSGAQETQYF.

The V call is TRBV18, the J call TRBJ2-5; TRBD2 might be the D (5 bases). The CDR3 consists of 15 residues. With 3 bases removed from V and 2 bases from J, the gap between germline ends came to 13 bases. Per germline, CDR1 KGHSH and CDR2 LQKENI. In nucleotides, the CDR3 is TGTGCCAGCTCACCCCCCGACACGGGGCAAGAGACCCAGTACTTC. Its translation: CASSPPDTGQETQYF. The full variable domain, with the rest looked up from reference TRBV18 and TRBJ2-5, is NAGVMQNPRHLVRRRGQEARLRCSPMKGHSHVYWYRQLPEEGLKFMVYLQKENIIDESGMPKERFSAEFPKEGPSILRIQQVVRGDSAAYFCASSPPDTGQETQYFGPGTRLLVL.